The source of this T cell receptor (beta chain) is a study of blood T cell repertoires in COVID-19. At the level of the study: Acute and convalescent COVID-19 specimens originated in the United States, Italy and Spain. The analysed material was cDNA or gDNA that came from T cells, B-cell-depleted T cells, or PBMCs.

Germline-derived CDR1 and CDR2 are MNHNS and SASEGT. The V end lost 3 bases, the J end lost 0 bases, and 8 bases lay between the germline ends. This CDR3 has 14 amino acids. Original processing methods: Amplifying reference gene primers gave estimates of nucleated cell counts. Assay: immunoSEQ multiplex PCR; the TCRdb copy retains only in-frame clones and omits some. V, J and clone size reflect that table, while D and trimming were determined from the DNA. The sample contains under 300,000 clones, roughly 86% of which appear only once. This chain uses TRBV6-1 with TRBJ1-2; D uncertain. The TCR originated in a woman between 65 and 79 years old with active or convalescent COVID-19. Sequencing was done on a sample of peripheral blood. CDR3 loop: CASSEGQANYGYTF. CDR3 sequence (DNA): TGTGCCAGCAGTGAGGGCCAAGCTAACTATGGCTACACCTTC.